The 18 T cell receptor beta chains in this list originate from one sample, sequenced in a study of T-cell reconstitution after alpha-beta-depleted transplantation in children. The TCRbeta library incorporated unique molecular identifiers. From the PCR reads, TCRdb called clonotypes with MiXCR, one entry per CDR3 protein. Among 490,000 or so distinct CDR3 sequences listed, approximately 13% were seen once. Source: PBMCs from the stem cell graft donor, taken from the stem cell graft. These receptors were collected from a human donor who donated a stem cell graft to a child with combined immunodeficiency.

V usage is TRBV20-1 and J usage is TRBJ2-3; 10 bases are a match to TRBD2. There are 16 residues in the CDR3. The trim removed 3 bases at V and 3 bases at J, leaving 9 bases unmatched. CDR1 and CDR2 (germline): DFQATT, SNEGSKA (reference sequence). The chain's CDR3 is CSARVLAGDWTDTQYF. The DNA for the CDR3 is TGCAGTGCTAGGGTCCTAGCGGGAGATTGGACAGATACGCAGTATTTT.

This clonotype was counted only a few times. The chain has TRBV28 and TRBJ2-4; D is perhaps TRBD1 (6 bases). The V gene's germline CDR1 is MDHEN and CDR2 SYDVKM. Trimming stripped 4 bases from V and 4 bases from J, with 17 bases between. The CDR3 extends over 16 amino acids. The CDR3 region is CASSYPTGLGKNIQYF. CDR3 bases: TGTGCCAGCAGTTACCCGACAGGCTTGGGGAAAAACATTCAGTACTTC. The full variable domain, with the rest looked up from reference TRBV28 and TRBJ2-4, is DVKVTQSSRYLVKRTGEKVFLECVQDMDHENMFWYRQDPGLGLRLIYFSYDVKMKEKGDIPEGYSVSREKKERFSLILESASTNQTSMYLCASSYPTGLGKNIQYFGAGTRLSVL.

Ten or more counts support this clonotype. This sequence joins TRBV5-1 and TRBJ2-1; 7 bases are shared with TRBD1. The junction had 6 bases not matched to a gene; V was cut back by 3 bases and J by 3 bases. The CDR3 totals 15 residues. The germline gives CDR1 SGHRS, CDR2 YFSETQ. The CDR3 sequence is CASSSSTGIYNEQFF. In DNA, the CDR3 is TGCGCCAGCAGCTCCTCGACAGGGATCTACAATGAGCAGTTCTTC.

The gene calls are TRBV24-1 and TRBJ2-7; a possible D gene is TRBD2 (7 bases). V was clipped by 2 bases and J by 2 bases, with 15 bases between them. CDR3 length: 16 residues. CDR1 and CDR2 (germline): KGHDR, SFDVKD. The CDR3, as DNA: TGTGCCACCAGTGATTCGCGGGGAGGGGGAGCCTACGAGCAGTACTTC. Its protein is CATSDSRGGGAYEQYF.

The chain joins TRBV12-3 or TRBV12-4 to TRBJ1-4, with D uncertain. Trimming took 5 bases from V and 4 from J, leaving 8 bases between them. The CDR3 has 13 residues. The CDR3 DNA sequence: TGTGCCAGCAGTCTCGGGGTTAATGAAAAACTGTTTTTT. Its translation is CASSLGVNEKLFF.

This clonotype was detected ten times or more. The V call is TRBV12-3 or TRBV12-4, the J call TRBJ1-2; D is possibly TRBD1 (5 bases). Between the trimmed V and J ends, which lost 6 bases and 5 bases, there was a span of 10 bases. CDR3 length equals 12 residues. CDR3 amino acids: CASSLGAYGYTF. CDR3 in DNA: TGTGCCAGCAGCCTCGGGGCGTATGGCTACACCTTC.

This clonotype was observed many times. The CDR3 sequence: CASKVSSYNEQFF. DNA for the CDR3: TGTGCCAGCAAAGTTAGCTCCTACAATGAGCAGTTCTTC. The chain carries TRBV12-3 or TRBV12-4 and TRBJ2-1; D unresolved. The CDR3 is 13 amino acids. V shed 7 bases and J shed 0 bases, with 7 bases lying between them.

By sample fraction, this clonotype is medium-sized. The chain links TRBV29-1 to TRBJ2-2, with a possible D match to TRBD2 (6 bases). The CDR3 extends over 16 amino acids. The V end was cut by 4 bases, the J end by 5 bases, with 20 bases between. The V gene's germline CDR1 is SQVTM and CDR2 ANQGSEA. The CDR3 DNA reads as TGCAGCGTTGGAACGCGGGCAGCGGGTGATACCGGGGAGCTGTTTTTT. Protein product: CSVGTRAAGDTGELFF.

The chain is built from TRBV7-2 and TRBJ2-5; a possible D gene is TRBD1 (6 bases). In germline, CDR1 is SGHTA, CDR2 FQGNSA. CDR3 length: 15 amino acids. V was trimmed by 3 bases and J by 4 bases, leaving 15 bases between them. The CDR3 sequence: CASSFGMDRPETQYF. Written as DNA, the CDR3 is TGTGCCAGCAGCTTCGGAATGGACAGACCAGAGACCCAGTACTTC.

This clonotype was observed a few times. The genes are TRBV12-3 or TRBV12-4 and TRBJ1-3; D might be TRBD1 (5 bases). Trimming left V 5 bases short and J 0 bases short, with 20 bases between. The CDR3 extends over 18 amino acids. The CDR3 DNA reads TGTGCCAGCAGTCAAAGCCCCTCCGGGGCCTCCTCTGGAAACACCATATATTTT. Translated: CASSQSPSGASSGNTIYF.

This sequence joins TRBV4-1 and TRBJ2-1; TRBD2 matches at 10 bases. Germline CDR1 reads MGHRA; CDR2 reads YSYEKL. This CDR3 has 16 amino acids. J lost 8 bases, V lost 0 bases, and 7 bases had no gene match. The CDR3 DNA is TGCGCCAGCAGCCAAGATCAAGCGGGGGGGTCGTATGAGCAGTTCTTC. It is translated as CASSQDQAGGSYEQFF.

Ten or more counts support this clonotype. The chain recombines TRBV7-8 with TRBJ1-5, with D perhaps TRBD1 (5 bases). The CDR3 contains 16 residues. V lost 1 base to trimming and J lost 4 bases, with 14 bases between them. Per germline, CDR1 SGHVS and CDR2 FQNEAQ. The CDR3 protein is CASSLGSGLLNQPQHF. CDR3 bases: TGTGCCAGCAGCTTAGGCTCGGGACTGCTGAATCAGCCCCAGCATTTT.

In this sample, this clonotype turned up a few times. The chain recombines TRBV4-3 with TRBJ2-1; 9 bases fit TRBD1. The CDR3 is made up of 15 amino acids. Trimming removed 4 bases from V and 6 bases from J; junction bases left unmatched: 7. CDR1 and CDR2 (germline): LGHNA, YSLEER. CDR3 coding DNA: TGCGCCAGCAGCCCCGGACAGGGGAGGTCCAATGAGCAGTTCTTC. Amino acids: CASSPGQGRSNEQFF.

A few counts support this clonotype. This rearrangement joins TRBV7-2 to TRBJ1-6; TRBD1 is a possible D gene (6 bases). The ends were cut back, 5 bases at V and 9 bases at J, with 14 bases in the middle. Germline V gene data show CDR1 as SGHTA and CDR2 as FQGNSA. CDR3 length: 14 residues. CDR3 sequence: CASSQGTTGSPLHF. In DNA, the CDR3 is TGTGCCAGCAGCCAAGGGACAACCGGTTCACCCCTCCACTTT. The variable domain in full, completed from reference TRBV7-2 and TRBJ1-6, reads GAGVSQSPSNKVTEKGKDVELRCDPISGHTALYWYRQSLGQGLEFLIYFQGNSAPDKSGLPSDRFSAERTGGSVSTLTIQRTQQEDSAVYLCASSQGTTGSPLHFGNGTRLTVT.

This clonotype turned up a few times. V is TRBV29-1 and J is TRBJ2-7; 10 positions agree with TRBD1. Germline trimming cut 4 bases from V and 2 bases from J; bases unmatched to any gene: 5. The CDR3 consists of 14 residues. The germline CDR1 and CDR2 sequences are SQVTM and ANQGSEA. CDR3 loop: CSVGRGQGPYEQYF. The CDR3 DNA is TGCAGCGTTGGCAGGGGACAGGGGCCCTACGAGCAGTACTTC.

The chain links TRBV4-3 to TRBJ2-1; D is unresolved. Per germline, CDR1 LGHNA and CDR2 YSLEER. The CDR3 totals 17 residues. V gave up 0 bases and J gave up 3 bases, with 15 bases separating them. Here the CDR3 DNA reads TGCGCCAGCAGCCAAGACTACCAGCCTACTCACTACAATGAGCAGTTCTTC. It yields the protein CASSQDYQPTHYNEQFF.

This clonotype turned up a few times. This chain connects TRBV24-1 to TRBJ2-5, with 7 positions matching TRBD1. V trimming: 4 bases; J trimming: 5 bases; junction bases outside the gene matches: 9. The germline gives CDR1 KGHDR, CDR2 SFDVKD. The CDR3 runs 15 residues. CDR3 region: CATSDKTGLWETQYF. The CDR3, as DNA: TGTGCCACCAGTGACAAGACAGGGTTATGGGAGACCCAGTACTTC.

This clonotype was counted a few times. The chain combines TRBV5-8 with TRBJ2-1; D perhaps matches TRBD2 (5 bases). V gave up 0 bases and J gave up 9 bases, with 13 bases separating them. CDR3 size: 14 residues. Germline V gene sequence: CDR1 SGHTS, CDR2 YDEGEE. The CDR3 nucleotides are TGTGCCAGCAGCTTGGCATCCTTTCGGGGTGAGCAGTTCTTC. Its translation: CASSLASFRGEQFF.